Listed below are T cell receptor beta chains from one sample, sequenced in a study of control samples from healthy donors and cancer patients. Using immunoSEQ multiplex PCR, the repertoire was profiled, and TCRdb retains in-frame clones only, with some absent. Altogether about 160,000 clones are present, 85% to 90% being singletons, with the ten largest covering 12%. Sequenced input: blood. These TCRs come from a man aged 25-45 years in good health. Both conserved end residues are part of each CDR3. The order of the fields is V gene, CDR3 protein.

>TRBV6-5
CASSPRNTEAFF
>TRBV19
CASAPGQGRMNTEAFF
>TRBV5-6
CASSFAGRIGYGYTF
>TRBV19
CASSARDLWDTEAFF
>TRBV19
CASSINTHNEQFF
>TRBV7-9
CASSLVVGGKLFF
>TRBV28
CASSLIPAGVYEQYF
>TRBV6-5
CASRRARTGGYEQYF
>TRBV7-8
CASSTTPQQGANTEAFF
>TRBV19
CASRTGTVNTEAFF
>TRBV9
CASSTGTDQETQYF
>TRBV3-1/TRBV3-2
CASSLGTGVSSPLHF
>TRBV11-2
CASSLGTGAGQPQHF
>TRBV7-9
CASSVGATDYTDTQYF
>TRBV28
CASSLLPTGAGQPQHF
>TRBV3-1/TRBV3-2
CASSQGTIEQFF
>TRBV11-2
CASSFRGDTQYF
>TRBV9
CASSPILLAGPYEQYF
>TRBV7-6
CASSPRLGGDPITPLHF
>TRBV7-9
CASSYHTGELFF
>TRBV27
CASRISTSGGETQYF
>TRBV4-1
CASSQVNSPLHF
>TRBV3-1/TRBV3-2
CASSPQGTHYGYTF
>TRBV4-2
CASSQDGLENSPLHF
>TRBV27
CASSLRAAGELFF
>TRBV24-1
CATSTFSTDTQYF
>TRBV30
CAWSRDRGEKLFF
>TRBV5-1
CASSLGESSYNEQFF
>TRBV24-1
CATSGRATDTQYF
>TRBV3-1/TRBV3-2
CASSQPPATSGRIAGANVLTF
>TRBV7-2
CASSSPPLGETQYF
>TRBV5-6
CASSSVGGRYNEQFF
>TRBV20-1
CSANDVIRKSGQETQYF
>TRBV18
CASSPGTGGLGTQYF
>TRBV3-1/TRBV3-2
CASSQGGVSEAFF
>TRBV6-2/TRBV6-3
CASSPGNEQFF
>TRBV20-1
CSARYTAEAFF
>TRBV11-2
CASSLVGGTNYGYTF
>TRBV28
CASRRTENTEAFF
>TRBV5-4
CASSFTFMNTEAFF
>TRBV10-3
CAISRTENNYGYTF
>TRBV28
CASRSTGGAGNQPQHF
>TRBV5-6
CASSLAGTTYEQYF
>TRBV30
CASHEERAYNEQFF
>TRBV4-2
CASSLEPGTNTEAFF
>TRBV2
CASRTGVNEQFF
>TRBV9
CASSDWTSGGDEQFF
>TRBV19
CASSLESSYNEQFF
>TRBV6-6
CASSGTAYEQYF
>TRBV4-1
CASSQQYGPGLYGYTF
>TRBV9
CASTRTGEQETQYF
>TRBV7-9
CASGRLAGEVRNEQFF
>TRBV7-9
CASSFQGSNQPQHF
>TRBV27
CASRWTGGYTF
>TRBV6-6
CASRRQGPNEQFF
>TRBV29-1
CRGVSDNEQFF
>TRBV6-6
CAAGQGGFPEEQYF